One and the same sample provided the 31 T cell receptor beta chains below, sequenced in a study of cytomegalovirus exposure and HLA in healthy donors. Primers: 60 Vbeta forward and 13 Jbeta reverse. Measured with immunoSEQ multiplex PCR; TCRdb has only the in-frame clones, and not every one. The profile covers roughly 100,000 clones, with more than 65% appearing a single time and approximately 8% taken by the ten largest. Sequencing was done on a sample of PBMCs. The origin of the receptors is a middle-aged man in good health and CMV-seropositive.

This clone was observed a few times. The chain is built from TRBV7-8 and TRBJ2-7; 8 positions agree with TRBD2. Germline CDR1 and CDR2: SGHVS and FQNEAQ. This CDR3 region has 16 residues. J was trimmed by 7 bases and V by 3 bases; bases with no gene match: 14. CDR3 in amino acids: CASSFLRGAGAGEQYF. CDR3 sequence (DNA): TGTGCCAGCAGCTTCCTAAGGGGAGCGGGGGCGGGGGAGCAGTACTTC.

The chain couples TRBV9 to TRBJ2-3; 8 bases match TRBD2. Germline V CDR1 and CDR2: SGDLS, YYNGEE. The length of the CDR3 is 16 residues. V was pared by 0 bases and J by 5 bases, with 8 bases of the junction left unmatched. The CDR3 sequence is CASSVGTSIPQDTQYF. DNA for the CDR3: TGTGCCAGCAGCGTAGGGACTAGCATTCCGCAAGATACGCAGTATTTT.

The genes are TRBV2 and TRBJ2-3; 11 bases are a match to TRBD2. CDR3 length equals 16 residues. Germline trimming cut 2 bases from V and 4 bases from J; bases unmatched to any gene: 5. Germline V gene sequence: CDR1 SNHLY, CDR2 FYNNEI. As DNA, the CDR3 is TGTGCCAGCAGTGAACCCCTAGCGGGAGGCGCAGATACGCAGTATTTT. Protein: CASSEPLAGGADTQYF.

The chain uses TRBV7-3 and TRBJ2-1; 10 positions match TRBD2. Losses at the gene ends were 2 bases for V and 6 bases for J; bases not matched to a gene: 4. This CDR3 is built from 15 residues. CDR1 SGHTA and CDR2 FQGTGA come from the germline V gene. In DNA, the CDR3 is TGTGCCAGCAGCTTAGGGACTAGCGTGGGCAATGAGCAGTTCTTC. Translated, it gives CASSLGTSVGNEQFF.

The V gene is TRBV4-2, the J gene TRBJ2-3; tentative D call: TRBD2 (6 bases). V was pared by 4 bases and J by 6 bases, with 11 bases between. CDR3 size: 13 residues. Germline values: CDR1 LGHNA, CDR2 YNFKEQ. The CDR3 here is CASSLMGRDTQYF. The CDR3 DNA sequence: TGTGCCAGCAGCCTCATGGGGAGGGATACGCAGTATTTT.

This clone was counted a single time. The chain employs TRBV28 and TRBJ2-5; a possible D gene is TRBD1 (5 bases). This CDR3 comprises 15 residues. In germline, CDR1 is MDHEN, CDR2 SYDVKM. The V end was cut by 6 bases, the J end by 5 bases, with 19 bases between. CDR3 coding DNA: TGTGCCAGCAGGACCCCAGCAGGCCCAGGGGAGACCCAGTACTTC. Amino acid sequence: CASRTPAGPGETQYF.

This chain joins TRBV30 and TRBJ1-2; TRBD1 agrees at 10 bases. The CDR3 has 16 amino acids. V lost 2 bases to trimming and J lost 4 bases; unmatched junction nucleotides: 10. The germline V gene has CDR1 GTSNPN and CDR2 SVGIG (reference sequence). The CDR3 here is CAWSIPGTGAGYGYTF. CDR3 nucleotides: TGTGCCTGGAGTATCCCCGGGACAGGGGCCGGCTATGGCTACACCTTC.

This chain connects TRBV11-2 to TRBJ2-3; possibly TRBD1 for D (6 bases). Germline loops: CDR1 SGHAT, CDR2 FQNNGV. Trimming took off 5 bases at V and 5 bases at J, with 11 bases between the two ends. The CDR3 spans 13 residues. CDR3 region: CASSQGIGDTQYF. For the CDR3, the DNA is TGTGCCAGCAGCCAGGGGATTGGAGATACGCAGTATTTT.

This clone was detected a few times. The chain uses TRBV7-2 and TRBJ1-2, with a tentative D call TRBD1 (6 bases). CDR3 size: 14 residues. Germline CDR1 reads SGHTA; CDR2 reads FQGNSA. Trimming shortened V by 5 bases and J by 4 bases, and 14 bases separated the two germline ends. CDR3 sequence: CASSPVGHVYGYTF. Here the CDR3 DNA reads TGTGCCAGCAGCCCCGTGGGACACGTCTATGGCTACACCTTC. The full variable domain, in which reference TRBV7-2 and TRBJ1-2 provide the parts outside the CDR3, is GAGVSQSPSNKVTEKGKDVELRCDPISGHTALYWYRQSLGQGLEFLIYFQGNSAPDKSGLPSDRFSAERTGGSVSTLTIQRTQQEDSAVYLCASSPVGHVYGYTFGSGTRLTVV.

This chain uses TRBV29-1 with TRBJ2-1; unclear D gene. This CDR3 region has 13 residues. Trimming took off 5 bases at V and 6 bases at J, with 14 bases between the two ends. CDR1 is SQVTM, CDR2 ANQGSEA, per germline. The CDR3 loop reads CSVQTRSFNEQFF. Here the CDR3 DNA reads TGCAGCGTTCAGACTCGCAGCTTCAATGAGCAGTTCTTC.

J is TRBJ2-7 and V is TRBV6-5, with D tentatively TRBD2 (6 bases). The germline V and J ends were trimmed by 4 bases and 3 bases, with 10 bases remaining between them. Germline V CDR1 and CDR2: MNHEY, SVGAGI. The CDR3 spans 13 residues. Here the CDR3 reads CASSSLADYEQYF. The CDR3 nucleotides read TGTGCCAGCAGTTCTTTAGCGGACTACGAGCAGTACTTC.

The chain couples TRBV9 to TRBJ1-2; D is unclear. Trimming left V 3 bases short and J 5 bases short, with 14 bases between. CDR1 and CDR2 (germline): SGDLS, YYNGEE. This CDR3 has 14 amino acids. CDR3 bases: TGTGCCAGCAGCGATGGGGAGTCCCGTTATGGCTACACCTTC. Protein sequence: CASSDGESRYGYTF.

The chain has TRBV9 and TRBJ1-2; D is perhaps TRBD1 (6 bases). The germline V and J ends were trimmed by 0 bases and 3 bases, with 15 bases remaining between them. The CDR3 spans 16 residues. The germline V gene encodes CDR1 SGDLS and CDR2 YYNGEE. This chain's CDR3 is CASSVGGSRGDYGYTF. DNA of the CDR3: TGTGCCAGCAGCGTAGGGGGGTCCAGGGGCGACTATGGCTACACCTTC.

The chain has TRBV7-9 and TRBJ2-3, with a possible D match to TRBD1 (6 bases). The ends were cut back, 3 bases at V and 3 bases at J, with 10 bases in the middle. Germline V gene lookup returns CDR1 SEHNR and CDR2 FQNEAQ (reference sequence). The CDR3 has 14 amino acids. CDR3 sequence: CASSLKGGTDTQYF. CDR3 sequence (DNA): TGTGCCAGCAGCTTGAAAGGGGGAACAGATACGCAGTATTTT.

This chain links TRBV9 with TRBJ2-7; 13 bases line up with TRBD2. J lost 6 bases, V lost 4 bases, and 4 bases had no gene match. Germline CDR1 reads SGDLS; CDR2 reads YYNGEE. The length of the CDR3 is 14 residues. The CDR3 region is CASSPRTSGSEQYF. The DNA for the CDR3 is TGTGCCAGCAGCCCGAGGACTAGCGGGAGCGAGCAGTACTTC.

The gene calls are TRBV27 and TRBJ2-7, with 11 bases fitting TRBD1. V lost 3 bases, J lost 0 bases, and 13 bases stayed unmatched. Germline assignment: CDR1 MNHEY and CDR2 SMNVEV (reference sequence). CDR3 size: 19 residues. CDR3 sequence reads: CASSFRAGQGARSSYEQYF. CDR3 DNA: TGTGCCAGCAGTTTCAGGGCCGGACAGGGGGCGAGGAGCTCCTACGAGCAGTACTTC.

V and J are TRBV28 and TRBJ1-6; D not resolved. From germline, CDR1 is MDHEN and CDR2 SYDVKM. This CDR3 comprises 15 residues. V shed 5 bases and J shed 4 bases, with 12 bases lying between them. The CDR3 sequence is CASSLKRYYNSPLHF. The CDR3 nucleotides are TGTGCCAGCAGTCTAAAACGGTATTATAATTCACCCCTCCACTTT.

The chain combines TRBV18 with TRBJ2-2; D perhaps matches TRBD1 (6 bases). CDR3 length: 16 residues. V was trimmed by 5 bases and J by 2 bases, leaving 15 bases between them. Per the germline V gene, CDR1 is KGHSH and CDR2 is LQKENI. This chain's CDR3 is CASSSSTGLNTGELFF. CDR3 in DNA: TGTGCCAGCTCAAGTTCGACAGGACTTAACACCGGGGAGCTGTTTTTT.

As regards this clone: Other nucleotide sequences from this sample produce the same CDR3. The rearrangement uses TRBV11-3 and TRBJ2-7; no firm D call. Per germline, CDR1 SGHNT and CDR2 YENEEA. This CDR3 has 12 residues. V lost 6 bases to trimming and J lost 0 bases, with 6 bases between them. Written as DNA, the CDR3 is TGTGCCAGCAGAGATAGCTCCTACGAGCAGTACTTC. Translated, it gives CASRDSSYEQYF.

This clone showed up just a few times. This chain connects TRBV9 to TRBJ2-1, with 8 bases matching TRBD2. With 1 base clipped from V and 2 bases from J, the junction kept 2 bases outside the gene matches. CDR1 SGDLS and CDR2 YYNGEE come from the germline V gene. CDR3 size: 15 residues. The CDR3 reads CASSVIGGAYNEQFF. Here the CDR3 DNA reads TGTGCCAGCAGCGTAATCGGGGGGGCCTACAATGAGCAGTTCTTC.

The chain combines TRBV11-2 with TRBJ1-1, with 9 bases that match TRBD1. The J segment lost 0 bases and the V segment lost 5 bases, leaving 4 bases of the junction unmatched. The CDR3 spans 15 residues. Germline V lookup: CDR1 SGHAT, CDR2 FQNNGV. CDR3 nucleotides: TGTGCCAGCAGCCCCGGGACAGGGATGAACACTGAAGCTTTCTTT. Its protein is CASSPGTGMNTEAFF.

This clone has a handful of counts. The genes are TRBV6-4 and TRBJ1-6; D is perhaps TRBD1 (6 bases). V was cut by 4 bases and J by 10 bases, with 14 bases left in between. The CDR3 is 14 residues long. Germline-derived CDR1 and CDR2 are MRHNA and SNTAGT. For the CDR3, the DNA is TGTGCCAGCAGTGCCGAGGGGGTCTACTCACCCCTCCACTTT. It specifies CASSAEGVYSPLHF.

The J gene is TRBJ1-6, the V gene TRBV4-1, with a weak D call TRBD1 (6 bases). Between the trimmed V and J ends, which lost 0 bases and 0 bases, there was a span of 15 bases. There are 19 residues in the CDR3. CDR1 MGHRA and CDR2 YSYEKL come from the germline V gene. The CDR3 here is CASSQEGGPLRSYNSPLHF. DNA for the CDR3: TGCGCCAGCAGCCAAGAGGGGGGGCCCCTCCGCTCCTATAATTCACCCCTCCACTTT.

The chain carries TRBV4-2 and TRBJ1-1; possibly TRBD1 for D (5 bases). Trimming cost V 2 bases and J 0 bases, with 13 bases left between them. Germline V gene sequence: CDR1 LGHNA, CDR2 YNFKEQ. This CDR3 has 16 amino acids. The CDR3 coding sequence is TGTGCCAGCAGCCAACCCCAGGGCAGTATGAACACTGAAGCTTTCTTT. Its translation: CASSQPQGSMNTEAFF.

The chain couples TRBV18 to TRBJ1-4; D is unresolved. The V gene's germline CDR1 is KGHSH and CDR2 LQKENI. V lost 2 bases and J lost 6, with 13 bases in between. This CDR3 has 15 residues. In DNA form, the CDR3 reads TGTGCCAGCTCACCAGGAGTCTCCTTCGATGAAAAACTGTTTTTT. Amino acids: CASSPGVSFDEKLFF.

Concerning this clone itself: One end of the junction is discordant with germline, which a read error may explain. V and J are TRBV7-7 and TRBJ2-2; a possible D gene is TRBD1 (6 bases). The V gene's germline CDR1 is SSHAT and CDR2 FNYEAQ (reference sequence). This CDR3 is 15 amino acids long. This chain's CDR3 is CASSLMGAGTGELFF. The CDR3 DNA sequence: TGTGCTAGCAGCTTAATGGGGGCTGGCACCGGGGAGCTGTTTTTT. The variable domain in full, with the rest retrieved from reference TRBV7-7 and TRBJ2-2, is GAGVSQSPRYKVTKRGQDVTLRCDPISSHATLYWYQQALGQGPEFLTYFNYEAQPDKSGLPSDRFSAERPEGSISTLTIQRTEQRDSAMYRCASSLMGAGTGELFFGEGSRLTVL.

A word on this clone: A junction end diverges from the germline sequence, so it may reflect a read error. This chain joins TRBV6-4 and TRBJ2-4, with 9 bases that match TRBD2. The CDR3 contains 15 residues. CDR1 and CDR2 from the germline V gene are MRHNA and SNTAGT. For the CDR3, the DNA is TGTGCCAGCAGTGGGCCGGGACTAGCCGAAAACATTCAGTACTTC. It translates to CASSGPGLAENIQYF.

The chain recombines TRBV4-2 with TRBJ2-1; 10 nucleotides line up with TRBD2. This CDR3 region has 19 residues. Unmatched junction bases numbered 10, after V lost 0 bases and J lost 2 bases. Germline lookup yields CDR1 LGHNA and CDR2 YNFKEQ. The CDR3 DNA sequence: TGTGCCAGCAGCCAAGATCTAAGAGGACTAGCGGCGACCTACAATGAGCAGTTCTTC. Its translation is CASSQDLRGLAATYNEQFF.

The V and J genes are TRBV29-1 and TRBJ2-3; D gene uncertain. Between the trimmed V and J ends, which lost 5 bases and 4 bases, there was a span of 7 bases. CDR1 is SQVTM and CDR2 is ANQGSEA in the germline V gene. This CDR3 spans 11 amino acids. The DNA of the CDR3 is TGCAGCGTTTCCTCCCCAGATACGCAGTATTTT. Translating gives CSVSSPDTQYF.

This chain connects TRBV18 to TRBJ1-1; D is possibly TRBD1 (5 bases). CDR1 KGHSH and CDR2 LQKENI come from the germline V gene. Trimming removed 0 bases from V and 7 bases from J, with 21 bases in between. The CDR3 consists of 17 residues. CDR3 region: CASSPPTIGFTGVEAFF. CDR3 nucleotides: TGTGCCAGCTCACCACCCACAATTGGGTTTACAGGCGTTGAAGCTTTCTTT.

The chain's CDR3 is CASSSTRLATDTQYF. The CDR3 coding sequence is TGTGCCAGCAGTTCCACCAGACTAGCAACAGATACGCAGTATTTT. J is TRBJ2-3 and V is TRBV28, with TRBD2 identical over 7 bases. The CDR3 is 15 residues long. In germline, CDR1 is MDHEN, CDR2 SYDVKM. V shed 4 bases, J shed 3 bases, and the junction held 7 bases outside the gene matches.